Listed below are T cell receptor beta chains from one sample, sequenced in a study of shared clonotypes between healthy human individuals. Using immunoSEQ multiplex PCR, the repertoire was profiled, and TCRdb retains in-frame clones only, with some absent. The sample has some 550,000 clones; more than 95% are singletons. Sequencing input: naive CD4+ T cells sorted from blood. The receptors derive from a woman under 40 in good health. CDR3s include the opening cysteine and the closing phenylalanine or tryptophan. The D gene is left open where the match is weak.

j_call | d_call | v_call | cdr3_nt | cdr3_aa
TRBJ2-5 | TRBD2 | TRBV9 | TGTGCCAGCAGCGTAAGCGGGACCGAGGGTCGGACCCAGTACTTC | CASSVSGTEGRTQYF
TRBJ2-7 | . | TRBV4-1 | TGCGCCAGCAGCCCCGTAGGGGGTAACGAGCAGTACTTC | CASSPVGGNEQYF
TRBJ2-7 | . | TRBV7-2 | TGTGCCAGCAGCCTCCTAGGCACTAGGAAAGCCTACTACGAGCAGTACTTC | CASSLLGTRKAYYEQYF
TRBJ1-5 | . | TRBV6-1 | TGTGCCAGCACGTGGCAGCAGAATCAGCCCCAGCATTTT | CASTWQQNQPQHF
TRBJ2-7 | . | TRBV15 | TGTGCCACTAAGCGCAAGACCCACGAGCAGTACTTC | CATKRKTHEQYF
TRBJ2-7 | . | TRBV11-2 | TGTGCCAGCAGCCCCACCGGGACGATCGGGCAGTACTTC | CASSPTGTIGQYF
TRBJ2-2 | . | TRBV28 | TGTGCCAGCAGTATGACAGATCCCGGGGAGCTGTTTTTT | CASSMTDPGELFF
TRBJ2-3 | TRBD2 | TRBV5-8 | TGTGCCAGCAGCTTGTGGGGGCTAGCGGGGCGGGAAGATACGCAGTATTTT | CASSLWGLAGREDTQYF
TRBJ2-1 | TRBD2 | TRBV2 | TGTGCCAGCAGTGGAGGACTAGCGGGAGGTCATGAGCAGTTCTTC | CASSGGLAGGHEQFF
TRBJ1-3 | TRBD1 | TRBV6-6 | TGTGCCAGCAGCCGGACAGGGGACTCTGGAAACACCATATATTTT | CASSRTGDSGNTIYF
TRBJ2-7 | . | TRBV28 | TGTGCCAGCAGTCCCGGGACACCTGGGAACTACGAGCAGTACTTC | CASSPGTPGNYEQYF
TRBJ1-5 | TRBD1 | TRBV28 | TGTGCCAGCAGTTCCCGGGACAGGCGTCTAGGGAATAGCAATCAGCCCCAGCATTTT | CASSSRDRRLGNSNQPQHF
TRBJ2-2 | . | TRBV5-1 | TGCGCCAGCAGCTTGGGGGTGATTCGCGGGACCACGGGGACCGGGGAGCTGTTTTTT | CASSLGVIRGTTGTGELFF
TRBJ1-1 | . | TRBV12-5 | TGTGCTAGTGGTTTGGTAAAAAAGGGGAGTATCATGAACACTGAAGCTTTCTTT | CASGLVKKGSIMNTEAFF